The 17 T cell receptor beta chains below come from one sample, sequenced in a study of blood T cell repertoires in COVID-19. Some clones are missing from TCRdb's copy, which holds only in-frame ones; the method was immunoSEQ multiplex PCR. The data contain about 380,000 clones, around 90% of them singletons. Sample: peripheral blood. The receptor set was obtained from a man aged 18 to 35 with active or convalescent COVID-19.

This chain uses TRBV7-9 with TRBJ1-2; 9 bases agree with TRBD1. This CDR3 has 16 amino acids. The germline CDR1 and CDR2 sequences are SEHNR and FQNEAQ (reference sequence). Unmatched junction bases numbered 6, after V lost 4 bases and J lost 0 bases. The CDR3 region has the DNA TGTGCCAGCAGCTCCGGGACAGGGTGGGCTAACTATGGCTACACCTTC. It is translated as CASSSGTGWANYGYTF.

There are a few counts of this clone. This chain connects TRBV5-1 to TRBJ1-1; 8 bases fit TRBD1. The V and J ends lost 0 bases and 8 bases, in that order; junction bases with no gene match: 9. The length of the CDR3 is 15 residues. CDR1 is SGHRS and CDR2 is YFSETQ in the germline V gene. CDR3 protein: CASSLVGQGADEAFF. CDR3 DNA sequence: TGCGCCAGCAGCTTGGTCGGGCAGGGGGCGGACGAAGCTTTCTTT.

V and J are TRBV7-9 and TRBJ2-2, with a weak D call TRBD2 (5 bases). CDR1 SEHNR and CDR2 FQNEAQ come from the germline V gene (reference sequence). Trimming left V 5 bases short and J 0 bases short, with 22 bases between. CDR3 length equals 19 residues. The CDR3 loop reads CASSASKGAVRANTGELFF. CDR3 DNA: TGTGCCAGCAGCGCGTCCAAGGGAGCCGTACGCGCGAACACCGGGGAGCTGTTTTTT.

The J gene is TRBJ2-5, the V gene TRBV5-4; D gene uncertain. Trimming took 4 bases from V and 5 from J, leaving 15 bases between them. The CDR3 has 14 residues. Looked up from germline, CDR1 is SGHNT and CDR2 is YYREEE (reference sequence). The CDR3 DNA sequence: TGTGCCAGCAGCCCGGCCTCTCTCGGGGAGACCCAGTACTTC. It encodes CASSPASLGETQYF.

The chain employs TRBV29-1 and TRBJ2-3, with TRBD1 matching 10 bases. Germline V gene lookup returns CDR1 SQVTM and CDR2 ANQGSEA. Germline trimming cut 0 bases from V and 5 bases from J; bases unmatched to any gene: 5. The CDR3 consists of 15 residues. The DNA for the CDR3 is TGCAGCGTTGAAGACGGACAGGGGGGGTTAGATACGCAGTATTTT. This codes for CSVEDGQGGLDTQYF.

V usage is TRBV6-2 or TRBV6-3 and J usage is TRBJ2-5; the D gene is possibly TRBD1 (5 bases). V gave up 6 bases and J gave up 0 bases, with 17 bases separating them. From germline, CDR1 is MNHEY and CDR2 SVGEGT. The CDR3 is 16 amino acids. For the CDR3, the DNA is TGTGCCAGCAGCCCTGGGGCGGTTTGGTACCAAGAGACCCAGTACTTC. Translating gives CASSPGAVWYQETQYF.

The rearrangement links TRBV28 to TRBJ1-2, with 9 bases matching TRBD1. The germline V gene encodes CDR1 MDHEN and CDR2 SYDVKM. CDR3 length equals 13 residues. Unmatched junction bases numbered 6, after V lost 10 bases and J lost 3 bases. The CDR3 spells CANQRTGDYGYTF. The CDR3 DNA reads TGTGCCAACCAGAGGACAGGGGACTATGGCTACACCTTC.

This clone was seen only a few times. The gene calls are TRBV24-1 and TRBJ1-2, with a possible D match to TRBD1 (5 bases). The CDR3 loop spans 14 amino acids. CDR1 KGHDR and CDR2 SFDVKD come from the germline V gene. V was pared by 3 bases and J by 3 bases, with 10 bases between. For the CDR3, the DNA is TGTGCCACCAGTGATAGCGGGGGAGACTATGGCTACACCTTC. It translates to CATSDSGGDYGYTF.

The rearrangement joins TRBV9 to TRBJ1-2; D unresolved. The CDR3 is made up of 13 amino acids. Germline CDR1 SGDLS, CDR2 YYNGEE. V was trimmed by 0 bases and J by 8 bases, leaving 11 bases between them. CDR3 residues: CASSVGPVGGYTF. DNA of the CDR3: TGTGCCAGCAGCGTAGGGCCAGTCGGGGGCTACACCTTC.

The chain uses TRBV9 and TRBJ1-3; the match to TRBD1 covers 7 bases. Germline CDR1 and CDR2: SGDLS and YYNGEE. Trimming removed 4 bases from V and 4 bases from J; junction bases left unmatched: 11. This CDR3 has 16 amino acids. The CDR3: CASSPIDGGQGNTIYF. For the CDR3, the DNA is TGTGCCAGCAGCCCCATTGATGGGGGACAGGGAAACACCATATATTTT. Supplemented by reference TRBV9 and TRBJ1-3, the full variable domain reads DSGVTQTPKHLITATGQRVTLRCSPRSGDLSVYWYQQSLDQGLQFLIQYYNGEERAKGNILERFSAQQFPDLHSELNLSSLELGDSALYFCASSPIDGGQGNTIYFGEGSWLTVV.

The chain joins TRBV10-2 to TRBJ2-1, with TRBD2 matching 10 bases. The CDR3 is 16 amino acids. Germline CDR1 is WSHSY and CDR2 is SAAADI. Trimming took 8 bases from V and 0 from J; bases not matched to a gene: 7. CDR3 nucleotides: TGCGCCAGCCTTCTAGCGGGGGTCCCCTCCTACAATGAGCAGTTCTTC. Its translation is CASLLAGVPSYNEQFF.

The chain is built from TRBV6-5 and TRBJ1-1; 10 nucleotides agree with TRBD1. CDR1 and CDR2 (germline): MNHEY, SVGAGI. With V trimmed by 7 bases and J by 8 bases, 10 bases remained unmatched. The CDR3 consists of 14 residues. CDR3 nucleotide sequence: TGTGCCAGCAAGGCCGGGACAGGGGTTAGGGAAGCTTTCTTT. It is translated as CASKAGTGVREAFF.

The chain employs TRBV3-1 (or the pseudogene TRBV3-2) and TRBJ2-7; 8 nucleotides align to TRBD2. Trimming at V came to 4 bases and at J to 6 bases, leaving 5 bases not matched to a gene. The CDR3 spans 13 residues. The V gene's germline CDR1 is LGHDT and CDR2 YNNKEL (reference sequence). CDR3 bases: TGTGCCAGCAGCCGAAGAGGACTAGCCGAGCAGTACTTC. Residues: CASSRRGLAEQYF.

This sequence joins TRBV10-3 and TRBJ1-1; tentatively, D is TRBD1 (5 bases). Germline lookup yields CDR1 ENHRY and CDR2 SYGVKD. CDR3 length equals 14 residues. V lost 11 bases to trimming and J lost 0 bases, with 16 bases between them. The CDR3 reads CAVSGGALNTEAFF. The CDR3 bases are TGTGCCGTATCCGGGGGAGCCTTGAACACTGAAGCTTTCTTT.

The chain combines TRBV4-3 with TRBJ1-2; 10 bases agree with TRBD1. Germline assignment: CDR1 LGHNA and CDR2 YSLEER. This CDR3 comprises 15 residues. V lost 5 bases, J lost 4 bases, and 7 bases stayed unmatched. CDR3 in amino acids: CASSSGTGVLYGYTF. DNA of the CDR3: TGCGCCAGCAGCTCCGGGACAGGGGTCCTCTATGGCTACACCTTC.

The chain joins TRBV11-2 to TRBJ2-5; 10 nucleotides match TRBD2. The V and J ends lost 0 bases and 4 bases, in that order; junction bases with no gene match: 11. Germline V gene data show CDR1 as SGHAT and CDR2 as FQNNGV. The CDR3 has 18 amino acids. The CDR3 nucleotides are TGTGCCAGCAGCTTAGATCCTTGGGCTAGCGGGAGCGGAGAGACCCAGTACTTC. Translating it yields CASSLDPWASGSGETQYF. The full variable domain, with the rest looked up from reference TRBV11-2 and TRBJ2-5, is EAGVAQSPRYKIIEKRQSVAFWCNPISGHATLYWYQQILGQGPKLLIQFQNNGVVDDSQLPKDRFSAERLKGVDSTLKIQPAKLEDSAVYLCASSLDPWASGSGETQYFGPGTRLLVL.

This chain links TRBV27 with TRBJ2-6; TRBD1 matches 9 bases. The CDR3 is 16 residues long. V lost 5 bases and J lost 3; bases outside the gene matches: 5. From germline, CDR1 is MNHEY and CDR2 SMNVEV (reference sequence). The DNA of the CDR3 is TGTGCCAGCAGTCTAACAGGGGGCGGTGGGGCCAACGTCCTGACTTTC. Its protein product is CASSLTGGGGANVLTF.